This T cell receptor (beta chain) was documented in a study of cytomegalovirus exposure and HLA in healthy donors. Study observations and caveats: TCR beta sequences reportedly predicted the HLA-A and HLA-B alleles of most subjects accurately.

As regards this clone: Its antigen is still unknown.

Germline lookup yields CDR1 LNHDA and CDR2 SQIVND (reference sequence). The CDR3 loop spans 12 amino acids. Deletions cut 8 bases from V and 5 bases from J, with 9 bases between. The PCR had 60 Vbeta and 13 Jbeta primers. Generated by immunoSEQ multiplex PCR, the TCRdb table keeps only in-frame clones and is missing some. Here the sample spans fewer than 200,000 clones, around 90% being singletons. The sequencing sample was made of PBMCs. The clonotype comes from a boy aged 2 to 10 in good health and CMV-seronegative. V and J are TRBV19 and TRBJ1-4, with D uncertain. CDR3 nucleotides: TGTGCCAGTCTCGGGATGAATGAAAAACTGTTTTTT. It yields the protein CASLGMNEKLFF. The full variable domain, its missing parts supplied by reference TRBV19 and TRBJ1-4, is DGGITQSPKYLFRKEGQNVTLSCEQNLNHDAMYWYRQDPGQGLRLIYYSQIVNDFQKGDIAEGYSVSREKKESFPLTVTSAQKNPTAFYLCASLGMNEKLFFGSGTQLSVL.